The present T cell receptor (beta chain) was sequenced within a study of control samples from healthy donors and cancer patients. TCRdb keeps only in-frame clones here, not all; method: immunoSEQ multiplex PCR. This table holds 55,000 to 75,000 clones, around 87% found once. Germline values: CDR1 SGHDN, CDR2 FVKESK. Trimming removed 1 base from V and 5 bases from J, with 9 bases in between. This CDR3 is 13 amino acids long. The gene calls are TRBV14 and TRBJ2-7; a possible D gene is TRBD2 (5 bases). Sequenced: PBMCs. This TCR was sampled from a woman between 50 and 59 years old with head and neck cancer. The CDR3 spells CASSQGGFDEQYF. The CDR3 bases are TGTGCCAGCAGCCAAGGAGGGTTCGACGAGCAGTACTTC.